This TCR beta chain was recorded in a study of post-analysis software for immune sequencing data. In regard to this clonotype: Its target is not known.

Unique molecular identifiers were built into the TCR beta cDNA libraries. Some 500,000 cDNA molecules were obtained per 1 to 10 million input T cells. TCRdb passed the PCR reads through MiXCR, listing each CDR3 protein once. This table holds about 820,000 distinct CDR3 sequences, approximately 50% found once. Findings and limits, study-wide: The normalized Chao1 diversity of multiple sclerosis patients was significantly lower than that of controls.

What was sequenced was blood. The TCR sequence derives from a girl aged 10-17 years with multiple sclerosis.

The CDR3 is CASSYEWRNTEAFF. CDR3 sequence (DNA): TGTGCCAGCAGTTATGAGTGGCGGAACACTGAAGCTTTCTTT. The genes are TRBV6-2 or TRBV6-3 and TRBJ1-1; D not certain. CDR1 MNHEY and CDR2 SVGEGT come from the germline V gene. Trimming removed 3 bases at V and 1 base at J, with 9 bases between. This CDR3 is 14 amino acids long.